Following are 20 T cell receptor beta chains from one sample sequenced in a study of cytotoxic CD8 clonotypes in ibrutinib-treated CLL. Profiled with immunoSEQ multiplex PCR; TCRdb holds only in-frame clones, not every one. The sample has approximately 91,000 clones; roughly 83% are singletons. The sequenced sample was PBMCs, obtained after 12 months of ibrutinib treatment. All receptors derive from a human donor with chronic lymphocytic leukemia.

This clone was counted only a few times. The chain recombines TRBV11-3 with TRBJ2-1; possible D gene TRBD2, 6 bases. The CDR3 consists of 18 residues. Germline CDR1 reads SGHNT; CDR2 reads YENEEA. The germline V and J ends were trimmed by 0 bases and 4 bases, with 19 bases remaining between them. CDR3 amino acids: CASSLDGWRDSIYNEQFF. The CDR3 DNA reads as TGTGCCAGCAGCTTAGATGGGTGGAGGGACTCAATTTACAATGAGCAGTTCTTC.

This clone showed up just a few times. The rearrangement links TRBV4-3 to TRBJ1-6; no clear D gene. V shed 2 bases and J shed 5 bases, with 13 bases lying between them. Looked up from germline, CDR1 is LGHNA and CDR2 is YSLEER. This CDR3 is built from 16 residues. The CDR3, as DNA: TGCGCCAGCAGCCAAACCCCCGGGAACAATAATTCACCCCTCCACTTT. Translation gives CASSQTPGNNNSPLHF.

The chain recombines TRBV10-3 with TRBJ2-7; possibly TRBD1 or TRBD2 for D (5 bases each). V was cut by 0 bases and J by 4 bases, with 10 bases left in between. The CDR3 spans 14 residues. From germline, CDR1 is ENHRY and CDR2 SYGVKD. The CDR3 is CAISESGREYEQYF. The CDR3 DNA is TGTGCCATCAGTGAGTCAGGCAGGGAGTACGAGCAGTACTTC.

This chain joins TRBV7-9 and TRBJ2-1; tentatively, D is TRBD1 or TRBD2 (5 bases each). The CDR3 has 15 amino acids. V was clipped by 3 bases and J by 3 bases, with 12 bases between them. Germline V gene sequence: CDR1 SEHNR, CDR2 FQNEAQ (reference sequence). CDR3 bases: TGTGCCAGCAGCTTCCGAGAGGGGAGCTACAATGAGCAGTTCTTC. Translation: CASSFREGSYNEQFF.

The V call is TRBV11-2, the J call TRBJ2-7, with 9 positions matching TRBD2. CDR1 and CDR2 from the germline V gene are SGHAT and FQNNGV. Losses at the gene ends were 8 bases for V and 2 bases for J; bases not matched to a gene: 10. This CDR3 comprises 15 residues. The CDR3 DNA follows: TGTGCCAGCGGGGTAGCGGGAGCTTTTGCCTACGAGCAGTACTTC. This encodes CASGVAGAFAYEQYF.

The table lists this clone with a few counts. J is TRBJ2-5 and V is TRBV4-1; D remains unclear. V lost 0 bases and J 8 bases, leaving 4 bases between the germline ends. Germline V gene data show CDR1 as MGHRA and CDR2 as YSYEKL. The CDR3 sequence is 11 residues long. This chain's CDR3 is CASSQEGTQYF. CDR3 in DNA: TGCGCCAGCAGCCAAGAGGGTACCCAGTACTTC.

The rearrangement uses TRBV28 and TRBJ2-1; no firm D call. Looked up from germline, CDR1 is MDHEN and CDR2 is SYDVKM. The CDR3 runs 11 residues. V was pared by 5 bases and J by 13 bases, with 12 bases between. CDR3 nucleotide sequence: TGTGCCAGCAGTCCCCGACTCACCCAGTTCTTC. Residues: CASSPRLTQFF.

The CDR3 bases are TGCAGCGGGGGGACAGGGGGGACCCAGTACTTC. Translating gives CSGGTGGTQYF. This chain links TRBV29-1 with TRBJ2-5; 11 nucleotides line up with TRBD1. The CDR3 covers 11 residues. Germline lookup yields CDR1 SQVTM and CDR2 ANQGSEA. V was clipped by 7 bases and J by 7 bases; unmatched bases: 2.

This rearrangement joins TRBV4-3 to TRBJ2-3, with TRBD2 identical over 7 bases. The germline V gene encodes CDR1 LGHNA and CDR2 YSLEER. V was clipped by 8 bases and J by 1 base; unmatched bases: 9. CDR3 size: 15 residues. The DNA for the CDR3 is TGCGCCAGCGCCGTCGGGCTAGCGGGCACAGATACGCAGTATTTT. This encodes CASAVGLAGTDTQYF.

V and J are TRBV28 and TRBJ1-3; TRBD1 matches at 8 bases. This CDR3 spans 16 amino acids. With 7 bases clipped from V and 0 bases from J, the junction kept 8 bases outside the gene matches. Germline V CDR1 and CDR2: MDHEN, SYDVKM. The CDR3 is CASTETGASSGNTIYF. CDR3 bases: TGTGCCAGCACCGAGACAGGGGCCAGCTCTGGAAACACCATATATTTT.

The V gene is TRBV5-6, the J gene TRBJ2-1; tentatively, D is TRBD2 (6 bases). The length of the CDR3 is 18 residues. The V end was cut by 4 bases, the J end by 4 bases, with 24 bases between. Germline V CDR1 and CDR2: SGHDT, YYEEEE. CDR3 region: CASSRDRPIMGTYNEQFF. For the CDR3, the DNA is TGTGCCAGCAGCCGGGACCGCCCGATCATGGGGACTTACAATGAGCAGTTCTTC.

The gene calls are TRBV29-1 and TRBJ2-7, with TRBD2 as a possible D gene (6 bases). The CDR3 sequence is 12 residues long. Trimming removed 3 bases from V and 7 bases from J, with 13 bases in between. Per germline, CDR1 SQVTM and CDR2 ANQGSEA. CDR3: CSVDRGYGEQYF. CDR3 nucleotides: TGCAGCGTTGACCGGGGGTACGGGGAGCAGTACTTC.

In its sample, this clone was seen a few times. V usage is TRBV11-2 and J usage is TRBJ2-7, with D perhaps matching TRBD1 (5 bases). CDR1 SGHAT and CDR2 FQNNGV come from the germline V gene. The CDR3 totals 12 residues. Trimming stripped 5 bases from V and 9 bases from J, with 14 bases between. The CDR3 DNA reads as TGTGCCAGCAGCGAAGGGGTGAGATGGCAGTACTTC. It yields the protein CASSEGVRWQYF.

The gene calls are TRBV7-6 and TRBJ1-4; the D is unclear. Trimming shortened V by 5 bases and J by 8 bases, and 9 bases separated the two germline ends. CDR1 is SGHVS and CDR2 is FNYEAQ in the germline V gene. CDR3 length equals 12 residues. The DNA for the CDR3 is TGTGCCAGCAGCCCCTGGAGGGAAAAACTGTTTTTT. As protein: CASSPWREKLFF.

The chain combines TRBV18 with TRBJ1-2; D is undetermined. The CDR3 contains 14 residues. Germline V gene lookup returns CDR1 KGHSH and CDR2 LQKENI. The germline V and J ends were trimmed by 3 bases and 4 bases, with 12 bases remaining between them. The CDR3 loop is CASSPPQTSYGYTF. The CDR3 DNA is TGTGCCAGCTCACCCCCACAGACTTCCTATGGCTACACCTTC.

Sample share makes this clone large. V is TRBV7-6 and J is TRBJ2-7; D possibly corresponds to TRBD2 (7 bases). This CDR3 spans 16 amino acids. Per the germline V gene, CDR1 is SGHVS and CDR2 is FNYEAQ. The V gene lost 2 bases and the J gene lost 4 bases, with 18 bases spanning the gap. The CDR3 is CASSLPLAGAPYEQYF. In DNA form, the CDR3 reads TGTGCCAGCAGCTTACCTCTTGCGGGGGCGCCTTACGAGCAGTACTTC. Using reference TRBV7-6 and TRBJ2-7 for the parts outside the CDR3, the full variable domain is GAGVSQSPRYKVTKRGQDVALRCDPISGHVSLYWYRQALGQGPEFLTYFNYEAQQDKSGLPNDRFSAERPEGSISTLTIQRTEQRDSAMYRCASSLPLAGAPYEQYFGPGTRLTVT.

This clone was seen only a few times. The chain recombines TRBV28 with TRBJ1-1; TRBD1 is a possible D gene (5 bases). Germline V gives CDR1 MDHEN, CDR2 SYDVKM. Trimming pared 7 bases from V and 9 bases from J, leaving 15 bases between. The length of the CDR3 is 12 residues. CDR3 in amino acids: CASNEGPQKAFF. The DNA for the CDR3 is TGTGCCAGCAACGAGGGGCCCCAAAAAGCTTTCTTT.

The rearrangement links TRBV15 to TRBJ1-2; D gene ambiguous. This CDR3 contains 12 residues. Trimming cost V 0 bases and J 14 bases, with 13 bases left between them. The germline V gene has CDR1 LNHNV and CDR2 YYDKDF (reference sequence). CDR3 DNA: TGTGCCACCAGCAGAGATGTGGGAGACAAGACCTTC. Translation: CATSRDVGDKTF.

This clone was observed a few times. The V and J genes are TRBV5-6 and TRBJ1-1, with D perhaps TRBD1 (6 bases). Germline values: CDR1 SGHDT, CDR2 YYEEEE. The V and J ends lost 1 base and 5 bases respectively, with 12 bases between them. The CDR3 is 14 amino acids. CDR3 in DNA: TGTGCCAGCAGCTTGCGGGGGGCTGGGACTGAAGCTTTCTTT. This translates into CASSLRGAGTEAFF.

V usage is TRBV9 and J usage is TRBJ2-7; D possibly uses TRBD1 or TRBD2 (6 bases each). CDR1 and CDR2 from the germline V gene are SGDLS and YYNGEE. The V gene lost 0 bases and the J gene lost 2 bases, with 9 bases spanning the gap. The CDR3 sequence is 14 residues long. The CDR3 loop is CASSVVGGPYEQYF. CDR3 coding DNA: TGTGCCAGCAGCGTAGTCGGGGGCCCCTACGAGCAGTACTTC.